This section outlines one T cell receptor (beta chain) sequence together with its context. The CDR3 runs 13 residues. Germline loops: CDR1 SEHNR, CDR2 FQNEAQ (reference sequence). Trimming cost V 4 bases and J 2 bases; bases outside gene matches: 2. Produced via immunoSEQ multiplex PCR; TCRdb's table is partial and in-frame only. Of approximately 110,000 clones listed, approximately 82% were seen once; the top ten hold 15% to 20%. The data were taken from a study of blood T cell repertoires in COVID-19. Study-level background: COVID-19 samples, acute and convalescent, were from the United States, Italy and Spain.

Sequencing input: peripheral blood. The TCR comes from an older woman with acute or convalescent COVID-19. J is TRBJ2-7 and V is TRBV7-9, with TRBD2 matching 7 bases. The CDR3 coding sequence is TGTGCCAGCAGCTCCGGACTAGCCTACGAGCAGTACTTC. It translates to CASSSGLAYEQYF.